Sequencing of this TCR beta chain was carried out in a study of T cells after yellow fever vaccination. Study-level results: Post-booster repertoires contained most primary-vaccination clones again (about 95% CD4, roughly 90% CD8). Sorted repertoires could include abundant contaminating clonotypes from bulk cells.

The sample holds many counts of this clonotype. No antigen is known for it. TCRdb re-called the 5' RACE reads with MiXCR, one entry per CDR3 protein. The profile shows 350,000 or so distinct CDR3 sequences, 7% to 10% of them singletons. The specimen was PBMCs, collected about 49 days after the first yellow fever vaccination. The receptor comes from a young man who received the YFV17D yellow fever vaccine.

The CDR3 sequence: CASSLEPGYSYEQYF. The CDR3 DNA reads as TGCGCCAGCAGCTTAGAGCCGGGCTACTCCTACGAGCAGTACTTC. This chain links TRBV5-1 with TRBJ2-7, with no clear D. CDR1 is SGHRS, CDR2 YFSETQ, per germline. Trimming cost V 2 bases and J 0 bases, with 12 bases left between them. The CDR3 extends over 15 amino acids.